One and the same sample provided the 11 T cell receptor beta chains below, sequenced in a study of cytomegalovirus exposure and HLA in healthy donors. TCRdb keeps only in-frame clones here, not all; method: immunoSEQ multiplex PCR. The data show 200,000 to 300,000 clones, more than 75% seen once. The sample taken for sequencing was PBMCs. The source is a woman in her twenties or thirties in good health and CMV-seropositive.

The V and J genes are TRBV18 and TRBJ2-3; 9 bases are shared with TRBD1. CDR3 length equals 18 residues. The V and J ends lost 3 bases and 0 bases, in that order; junction bases with no gene match: 10. Germline V gene lookup returns CDR1 KGHSH and CDR2 LQKENI. CDR3 nucleotides: TGTGCCAGCTCACCTCCCGGGACAGGGAAAATTAGCACAGATACGCAGTATTTT. As protein: CASSPPGTGKISTDTQYF.

The chain is built from TRBV25-1 and TRBJ2-7; weak D call: TRBD2 (6 bases). CDR3 length: 13 amino acids. V was trimmed by 4 bases and J by 2 bases, leaving 9 bases between them. From germline, CDR1 is MGHDK and CDR2 SYGVNS. This chain's CDR3 is CASSVSGTYEQYF. The CDR3 DNA follows: TGTGCCAGCAGTGTTAGCGGAACCTACGAGCAGTACTTC.

This chain links TRBV9 with TRBJ2-5, with 13 positions matching TRBD2. The CDR3 spans 17 residues. J lost 5 bases, V lost 4 bases, and 11 bases had no gene match. Per the germline V gene, CDR1 is SGDLS and CDR2 is YYNGEE. CDR3: CASSPGTSGTGRETQYF. The CDR3 region has the DNA TGTGCCAGCAGCCCCGGGACTAGCGGGACCGGTAGGGAGACCCAGTACTTC.

The chain combines TRBV4-1 with TRBJ1-5; D not resolved. Germline loops: CDR1 MGHRA, CDR2 YSYEKL. V gave up 6 bases and J gave up 0 bases, with 21 bases separating them. The CDR3 sequence is 18 residues long. Here the CDR3 reads CASRLGHTESDSNQPQHF. In DNA, the CDR3 is TGCGCCAGCAGGTTGGGTCATACAGAGTCGGATAGCAATCAGCCCCAGCATTTT.

The rearrangement links TRBV27 to TRBJ2-3; 10 bases match TRBD2. J gave up 3 bases and V 1 base, and 4 bases lay outside the gene matches. This CDR3 has 16 residues. The germline V gene encodes CDR1 MNHEY and CDR2 SMNVEV (reference sequence). This CDR3 reads CASSLFASGSTDTQYF. The DNA for the CDR3 is TGTGCCAGCAGTTTATTTGCTAGCGGGAGTACAGATACGCAGTATTTT.

The chain recombines TRBV11-1 with TRBJ2-3; D is unresolved. V gave up 1 base and J gave up 4 bases, with 15 bases separating them. CDR1 SGHAT and CDR2 FQDESV come from the germline V gene (reference sequence). The CDR3 spans 16 residues. Here the CDR3 reads CASSLGLPTPADTQYF. As DNA, the CDR3 is TGTGCCAGCAGCTTAGGACTCCCGACCCCCGCAGATACGCAGTATTTT. Variable domain in full (rest from reference TRBV11-1 and TRBJ2-3): EAEVAQSPRYKITEKSQAVAFWCDPISGHATLYWYRQILGQGPELLVQFQDESVVDDSQLPKDRFSAERLKGVDSTLKIQPAELGDSAMYLCASSLGLPTPADTQYFGPGTRLTVL.

The rearrangement joins TRBV5-1 to TRBJ2-5; 7 nucleotides agree with TRBD1. V lost 4 bases and J lost 3; bases outside the gene matches: 6. Germline V gene sequence: CDR1 SGHRS, CDR2 YFSETQ. The length of the CDR3 is 14 residues. The CDR3 here is CASSLQGRKETQYF. CDR3 bases: TGCGCCAGCAGCCTACAGGGGAGAAAAGAGACCCAGTACTTC.

This chain connects TRBV2 to TRBJ2-1, with 8 bases fitting TRBD2. The CDR3 sequence is 15 residues long. Germline values: CDR1 SNHLY, CDR2 FYNNEI. V gave up 3 bases and J gave up 12 bases; unmatched junction bases: 13. Here the CDR3 DNA reads TGTGCCAGCAGTGAGATCGGGACTAGAACTTCGGGGCAGTTCTTC. This gives the protein CASSEIGTRTSGQFF.

The chain employs TRBV30 and TRBJ2-7; a possible D gene is TRBD2 (6 bases). From germline, CDR1 is GTSNPN and CDR2 SVGIG (reference sequence). V was cut by 0 bases and J by 2 bases, with 20 bases left in between. This CDR3 is 17 amino acids long. The CDR3 coding sequence is TGTGCCTGGAGTGTCGAGTCGTGGAGGGACGGGACCTACGAGCAGTACTTC. Protein product: CAWSVESWRDGTYEQYF.

Here the CDR3 reads CAWSVPAGGNQPQHF. As DNA, the CDR3 is TGTGCCTGGAGTGTACCCGCGGGGGGCAATCAGCCCCAGCATTTT. V and J are TRBV30 and TRBJ1-5; tentatively, D is TRBD1 (5 bases). V was clipped by 0 bases and J by 2 bases, with 11 bases between them. Germline CDR1 is GTSNPN and CDR2 is SVGIG (reference sequence). The CDR3 runs 15 residues.

J is TRBJ2-3 and V is TRBV5-1; D not certain. This CDR3 contains 12 residues. CDR1 is SGHRS and CDR2 is YFSETQ in the germline V gene. V lost 5 bases to trimming and J lost 3 bases, with 7 bases between them. The CDR3 spells CASSYSTDTQYF. The DNA for the CDR3 is TGCGCCAGCAGTTACTCTACAGATACGCAGTATTTT. Together with reference TRBV5-1 and TRBJ2-3, the CDR3 gives the full variable domain: KAGVTQTPRYLIKTRGQQVTLSCSPISGHRSVSWYQQTPGQGLQFLFEYFSETQRNKGNFPGRFSGRQFSNSRSEMNVSTLELGDSALYLCASSYSTDTQYFGPGTRLTVL.